This T cell receptor (beta chain) emerged from a study of monozygotic twins with inflammatory bowel disease. TCRdb reprocessed the 5' RACE reads and stores each CDR3 protein as one record, lacking DNA. This repertoire includes about 210,000 distinct CDR3 sequences. The length of the CDR3 is 15 residues. Germline CDR1 and CDR2: SGHVS and FNYEAQ. The specimen sequenced was blood. This sequence was found in a human donor with ulcerative colitis or Crohn's disease, or a healthy co-twin of an affected twin (not recorded which). The rearrangement joins TRBV7-6 to TRBJ2-3; TCRdb's D gene call, TRBD1, goes unchecked for lack of DNA. This CDR3 reads CASSPMTRAGDTQYF.